These 13 T cell receptor beta chains were all obtained from the same sample, sequenced in a study of Graves' ophthalmopathy and Graves' hyperthyroidism. The study amplified TCR beta CDR3 regions using RNA transcripts. Amplification began with first-round RT-PCR using HTBI primers, then second-round multiplex PCR was performed. TCRdb processed the multiplex PCR reads anew with MiXCR; each CDR3 protein has one entry. This table has hundreds of thousands of distinct CDR3 sequences, over 40% appearing once. Sequencing was done on a sample of peripheral blood. The origin of the receptors is an adult man with Graves' ophthalmopathy.

This clonotype was observed a few times. The CDR3 reads CSTAGGPDTQYF. The CDR3 DNA sequence: TGCAGCACAGCGGGGGGGCCAGATACGCAGTATTTT. The chain couples TRBV29-1 to TRBJ2-3; 10 bases are a match to TRBD2. With V trimmed by 8 bases and J by 4 bases, 3 bases remained unmatched. CDR1 and CDR2 from the germline V gene are SQVTM and ANQGSEA. The CDR3 contains 12 residues.

A note on this clonotype: This may be a read error, as it is one base from a much larger clone. The rearrangement joins TRBV5-1 to TRBJ1-4; TRBD1 might be the D (5 bases). The CDR3 has 16 residues. Trimming stripped 0 bases from V and 7 bases from J, with 16 bases between. In germline, CDR1 is SGHRS, CDR2 YFSETQ. CDR3: CASSLEAGLGSEKLFF. In nucleotides, the CDR3 is TGCGCCAGCAGCTTGGAAGCGGGACTGGGTAGTGAAAAACTGTTTTTT. The full variable domain, completed using reference TRBV5-1 and TRBJ1-4, is KAGVTQTPRYLIKTRGQQVTLSCSPISGHRSVSWYQQTPGQGLQFLFEYFSETQRNKGNFPGRFSGRQFSNSRSEMNVSTLELGDSALYLCASSLEAGLGSEKLFFGSGTQLSVL.

The chain is built from TRBV20-1 and TRBJ2-7; 8 bases map to TRBD2. CDR3 length equals 14 residues. V trimming: 1 base; J trimming: 7 bases; junction bases outside the gene matches: 9. Germline CDR1 DFQATT, CDR2 SNEGSKA (reference sequence). This CDR3 is CSARGGAGDNEQYF. In DNA form, the CDR3 reads TGCAGTGCTAGAGGAGGAGCGGGAGACAATGAGCAGTACTTC.

The table lists this clonotype with many counts. The V gene is TRBV6-6, the J gene TRBJ2-6; TRBD1 matches at 9 bases. Trimming removed 2 bases from V and 1 base from J; junction bases left unmatched: 9. The CDR3 covers 19 residues. In germline, CDR1 is MNHNY, CDR2 SVGAGI (reference sequence). DNA of the CDR3: TGTGCCAGCAGTTACGGCTGGACAGGGGCACTTTCTGGGGCCAACGTCCTGACTTTC. It is translated as CASSYGWTGALSGANVLTF.

As for this clonotype: A much more abundant neighbour one base away suggests this may be a read error. V usage is TRBV7-3 and J usage is TRBJ2-5; no reliable D call. Gene TRBJ2-1 matches the end of the DNA better, so the J call may be wrong. In germline, CDR1 is SGHTA, CDR2 FQGTGA. The CDR3 consists of 13 residues. In DNA, the CDR3 is TGTGCCAGCAGGCTAGGGTTCTCGGAGACCCAGTTCTTC. It codes for CASRLGFSETQFF.

The table lists this clonotype with many counts. The rearrangement joins TRBV19 to TRBJ1-6, with 8 bases identical to TRBD1. The junction had 10 bases not matched to a gene; V was cut back by 5 bases and J by 7 bases. CDR1 is LNHDA, CDR2 SQIVND, per germline (reference sequence). The CDR3 loop spans 16 amino acids. The CDR3: CASSPRGPRMNSPLHF. CDR3 sequence (DNA): TGTGCCAGTAGTCCCAGGGGGCCTCGGATGAATTCACCCCTCCACTTT. The whole variable domain, filled in from reference TRBV19 and TRBJ1-6, reads DGGITQSPKYLFRKEGQNVTLSCEQNLNHDAMYWYRQDPGQGLRLIYYSQIVNDFQKGDIAEGYSVSREKKESFPLTVTSAQKNPTAFYLCASSPRGPRMNSPLHFGNGTRLTVT.

This clonotype was seen repeatedly, ten times or more. The J gene is TRBJ2-7, the V gene TRBV7-8; 8 bases agree with TRBD1. There are 14 residues in the CDR3. The V gene end was trimmed by 5 bases and the J gene end by 2 bases; junction bases not matched to a gene: 5. Germline CDR1 SGHVS, CDR2 FQNEAQ. The CDR3 loop is CASSIDRGPYEQYF. The CDR3 bases are TGTGCCAGCAGCATAGACAGGGGCCCCTACGAGCAGTACTTC.

The chain carries TRBV15 and TRBJ1-2; D possibly corresponds to TRBD1 (6 bases). Germline V gene lookup returns CDR1 LNHNV and CDR2 YYDKDF (reference sequence). CDR3 length equals 12 residues. The ends were cut back, 2 bases at V and 6 bases at J, with 7 bases in the middle. CDR3 in DNA: TGTGCCACCAGCAGATACAGGGATGGCTACACCTTC. The encoded protein is CATSRYRDGYTF.

The chain couples TRBV10-2 to TRBJ2-1; D may be TRBD1 or TRBD2 (6 bases each). Trimming took off 3 bases at V and 10 bases at J, with 13 bases between the two ends. This CDR3 contains 13 residues. CDR1 is WSHSY, CDR2 SAAADI, per germline. The CDR3 DNA sequence: TGCGCCAGCAGTGAAACGGGGGCGTGGGAGCAGTTCTTC. This translates into CASSETGAWEQFF.

The chain couples TRBV10-3 to TRBJ1-6; the match to TRBD1 covers 7 bases. Unmatched junction bases numbered 5, after V lost 10 bases and J lost 11 bases. The CDR3 has 11 residues. The germline CDR1 and CDR2 sequences are ENHRY and SYGVKD. CDR3 DNA: TGTGCCACTGCAGGGGGGGCACCCCTCCACTTT. It codes for CATAGGAPLHF.

The J gene is TRBJ2-7, the V gene TRBV20-1; the D is unclear. This CDR3 comprises 13 residues. Trimming pared 2 bases from V and 4 bases from J, leaving 12 bases between. Germline assignment: CDR1 DFQATT and CDR2 SNEGSKA (reference sequence). This CDR3 is CSARSNTGYEQYF. The DNA for the CDR3 is TGCAGTGCTAGATCCAATACCGGGTACGAGCAGTACTTC.

This clonotype showed up many times. This sequence joins TRBV7-2 and TRBJ2-3; D gene uncertain. Germline V lookup: CDR1 SGHTA, CDR2 FQGNSA. The CDR3 sequence is 14 residues long. The V gene lost 2 bases and the J gene lost 6 bases, with 12 bases spanning the gap. The CDR3 nucleotides read TGTGCCAGCAGCTTACGACCCCGCCGCGATACGCAGTATTTT. It codes for CASSLRPRRDTQYF.

This clonotype was found many times. This chain connects TRBV5-1 to TRBJ2-2; D possibly corresponds to TRBD1 (5 bases). Germline lookup yields CDR1 SGHRS and CDR2 YFSETQ. V lost 4 bases to trimming and J lost 4 bases, with 8 bases between them. The CDR3 is 13 amino acids. CDR3 sequence: CASSIDSTGELFF. For the CDR3, the DNA is TGCGCCAGCAGCATAGACAGCACCGGGGAGCTGTTTTTT.